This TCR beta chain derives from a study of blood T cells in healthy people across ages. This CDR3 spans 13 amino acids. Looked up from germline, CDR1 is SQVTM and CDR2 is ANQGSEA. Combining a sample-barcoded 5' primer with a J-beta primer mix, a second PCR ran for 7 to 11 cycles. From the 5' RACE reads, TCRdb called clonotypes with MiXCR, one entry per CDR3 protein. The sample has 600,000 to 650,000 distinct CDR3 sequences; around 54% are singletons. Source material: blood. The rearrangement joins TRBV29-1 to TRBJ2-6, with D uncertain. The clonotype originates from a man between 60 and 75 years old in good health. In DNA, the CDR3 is TGCAGTGCTGTTCTGGCTGGGGCCAACGTCCTGACTTTC. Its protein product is CSAVLAGANVLTF. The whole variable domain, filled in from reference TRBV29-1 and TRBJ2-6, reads SAVISQKPSRDICQRGTSLTIQCQVDSQVTMMFWYRQQPGQSLTLIATANQGSEATYESGFVIDKFPISRPNLTFSTLTVSNMSPEDSSIYLCSAVLAGANVLTFGAGSRLTVL.